The 15 T cell receptor beta chains reported below all come from one sample, sequenced in a study of blood T cells in healthy people across ages. Primers used in a second PCR of roughly 6 to 11 cycles were a sample-barcoded 5' primer and a J-beta primer mix. Via MiXCR, TCRdb re-called the 5' RACE reads, giving one row per CDR3 protein. Of about 680,000 distinct CDR3 sequences in the sample, 49% were seen once. Sequencing was performed on blood. The receptors here all came from a woman aged 60-75 years in good health.

This clonotype has more than one count but fewer than ten. J is TRBJ1-2 and V is TRBV7-2, with D perhaps TRBD1 (6 bases). Per the germline V gene, CDR1 is SGHTA and CDR2 is FQGNSA. The V end was cut by 8 bases, the J end by 2 bases, with 15 bases between. The CDR3 loop spans 14 amino acids. The CDR3 region has the DNA TGTGCCAGCTTGAGGGGGGCGGGCAACTATGGCTACACCTTC. Translated, it gives CASLRGAGNYGYTF.

The genes are TRBV6-5 and TRBJ1-2; D might be TRBD1 (6 bases). This CDR3 spans 16 amino acids. V shed 5 bases and J shed 2 bases, with 18 bases lying between them. Germline CDR1 reads MNHEY; CDR2 reads SVGAGI. Here the CDR3 reads CASSHRDTGWNYGYTF. CDR3 coding DNA: TGTGCCAGCAGTCATCGAGACACAGGGTGGAACTATGGCTACACCTTC.

This sequence joins TRBV25-1 and TRBJ2-5; possible D gene TRBD2, 5 bases. In germline, CDR1 is MGHDK, CDR2 SYGVNS. V shed 3 bases and J shed 11 bases, with 13 bases lying between them. The CDR3 is 12 amino acids. CDR3 DNA: TGTGCCAGCAGTGACGGGGTCAATGAGCAGTACTTC. Amino acids: CASSDGVNEQYF.

The chain couples TRBV4-3 to TRBJ2-1; the match to TRBD2 covers 7 bases. The CDR3 covers 16 residues. Looked up from germline, CDR1 is LGHNA and CDR2 is YSLEER. Trimming took 5 bases from V and 0 from J; bases not matched to a gene: 7. The CDR3 nucleotides read TGCGCCAGCAGCGTTGTAGCGGGTAGCTCCTACAATGAGCAGTTCTTC. This translates into CASSVVAGSSYNEQFF.

The rearrangement joins TRBV4-3 to TRBJ2-5, with D possibly being TRBD1 or TRBD2 (5 bases each). The germline gives CDR1 LGHNA, CDR2 YSLEER. The CDR3 spans 16 residues. V lost 0 bases and J 11 bases, leaving 22 bases between the germline ends. CDR3 coding DNA: TGCGCCAGCAGCCAAGATTTTTCCCCCAGGGACGATGAGCAGTACTTC. Protein: CASSQDFSPRDDEQYF.

The gene calls are TRBV20-1 and TRBJ2-3, with 13 bases fitting TRBD2. Germline lookup yields CDR1 DFQATT and CDR2 SNEGSKA (reference sequence). The junction had 8 bases not matched to a gene; V was cut back by 1 base and J by 1 base. The CDR3 totals 18 residues. The CDR3 protein is CSARGVTSGRSRTDTQYF. CDR3 bases: TGCAGTGCTAGAGGGGTGACTAGCGGGAGGTCGCGCACAGATACGCAGTATTTT.

The V and J genes are TRBV7-2 and TRBJ2-1; D ambiguous. Germline V lookup: CDR1 SGHTA, CDR2 FQGNSA. Trimming took 3 bases from V and 9 from J, leaving 12 bases between them. This CDR3 is built from 13 residues. Here the CDR3 reads CASSLRHGLEQFF. The CDR3 DNA is TGTGCCAGCAGCTTGCGTCACGGTCTTGAGCAGTTCTTC. Combining the CDR3 with reference TRBV7-2 and TRBJ2-1 gives the whole variable domain GAGVSQSPSNKVTEKGKDVELRCDPISGHTALYWYRQSLGQGLEFLIYFQGNSAPDKSGLPSDRFSAERTGGSVSTLTIQRTQQEDSAVYLCASSLRHGLEQFFGPGTRLTVL.

The DNA of the CDR3 is TGTGCCGGCACCGTACAGGGTGGGAACACTGAAGCTTTCTTT. Amino acids: CAGTVQGGNTEAFF. V gene TRBV2 combines with J gene TRBJ1-1; possible D gene TRBD1, 6 bases. Germline CDR1 is SNHLY and CDR2 is FYNNEI. The CDR3 length is 14 residues. V was pared by 11 bases and J by 1 base, with 17 bases between.

The sample holds many counts of this clonotype. V gene TRBV7-2 combines with J gene TRBJ1-6; 7 bases are a match to TRBD1. CDR1 is SGHTA, CDR2 FQGNSA, per germline. V was clipped by 4 bases and J by 14 bases; unmatched bases: 11. The CDR3 extends over 14 amino acids. CDR3 sequence reads: CASSSVQGTLALHF. The CDR3 DNA is TGTGCCAGCAGCTCGGTACAGGGGACATTGGCCCTCCACTTT.

This clonotype has a handful of counts. The V gene is TRBV7-8, the J gene TRBJ1-3; D is perhaps TRBD1 (6 bases). The CDR3 runs 14 residues. V gave up 4 bases and J gave up 0 bases, with 7 bases separating them. Germline CDR1 SGHVS, CDR2 FQNEAQ. DNA for the CDR3: TGTGCCAGCAGCTCGGACAGCTCTGGAAACACCATATATTTT. Translation: CASSSDSSGNTIYF.

This rearrangement joins TRBV18 to TRBJ2-1; 10 positions match TRBD2. This CDR3 spans 17 amino acids. Germline trimming cut 1 base from V and 13 bases from J; bases unmatched to any gene: 16. Per the germline V gene, CDR1 is KGHSH and CDR2 is LQKENI. The CDR3 region is CASSPLPSGRSSMSQFF. The DNA of the CDR3 is TGTGCCAGCTCACCACTTCCTAGCGGGAGATCCTCAATGAGTCAGTTCTTC.

Comment on this clonotype: One end of the junction is discordant with germline, which a read error may explain. This chain links TRBV12-3 or TRBV12-4 with TRBJ1-1, with 9 bases that match TRBD1. This CDR3 is 15 amino acids long. The CDR3 DNA reads as TGTGCCGGCAGTTTGGGACAGGGCATGAACACTGAAGCTTTCTTT. This gives the protein CAGSLGQGMNTEAFF.

The rearrangement links TRBV6-2 or TRBV6-3 to TRBJ2-4; D may be TRBD1 or TRBD2 (5 bases each). Matching the DNA end better, TRBJ2-7 makes the J call doubtful. The CDR3 extends over 14 amino acids. The germline CDR1 and CDR2 sequences are MNHEY and SVGEGT. The CDR3 loop is CASSYSAGTDEQYF. The CDR3 DNA sequence: TGTGCCAGCAGTTACTCGGCCGGGACGGACGAGCAGTACTTC.

The rearrangement joins TRBV5-1 to TRBJ2-2; D gene uncertain. Trimming pared 5 bases from V and 6 bases from J, leaving 11 bases between. There are 13 residues in the CDR3. In germline, CDR1 is SGHRS, CDR2 YFSETQ. CDR3 bases: TGCGCCAGCAGACAAGCCCAGTCCGGGGAGCTGTTTTTT. It codes for CASRQAQSGELFF.

This chain links TRBV29-1 with TRBJ2-3; D gene unclear. Per germline, CDR1 SQVTM and CDR2 ANQGSEA. V was trimmed by 4 bases and J by 1 base, leaving 9 bases between them. The CDR3 runs 13 residues. CDR3 loop: CSVGAAGTDTQYF. DNA for the CDR3: TGCAGCGTTGGGGCGGCAGGCACAGATACGCAGTATTTT.